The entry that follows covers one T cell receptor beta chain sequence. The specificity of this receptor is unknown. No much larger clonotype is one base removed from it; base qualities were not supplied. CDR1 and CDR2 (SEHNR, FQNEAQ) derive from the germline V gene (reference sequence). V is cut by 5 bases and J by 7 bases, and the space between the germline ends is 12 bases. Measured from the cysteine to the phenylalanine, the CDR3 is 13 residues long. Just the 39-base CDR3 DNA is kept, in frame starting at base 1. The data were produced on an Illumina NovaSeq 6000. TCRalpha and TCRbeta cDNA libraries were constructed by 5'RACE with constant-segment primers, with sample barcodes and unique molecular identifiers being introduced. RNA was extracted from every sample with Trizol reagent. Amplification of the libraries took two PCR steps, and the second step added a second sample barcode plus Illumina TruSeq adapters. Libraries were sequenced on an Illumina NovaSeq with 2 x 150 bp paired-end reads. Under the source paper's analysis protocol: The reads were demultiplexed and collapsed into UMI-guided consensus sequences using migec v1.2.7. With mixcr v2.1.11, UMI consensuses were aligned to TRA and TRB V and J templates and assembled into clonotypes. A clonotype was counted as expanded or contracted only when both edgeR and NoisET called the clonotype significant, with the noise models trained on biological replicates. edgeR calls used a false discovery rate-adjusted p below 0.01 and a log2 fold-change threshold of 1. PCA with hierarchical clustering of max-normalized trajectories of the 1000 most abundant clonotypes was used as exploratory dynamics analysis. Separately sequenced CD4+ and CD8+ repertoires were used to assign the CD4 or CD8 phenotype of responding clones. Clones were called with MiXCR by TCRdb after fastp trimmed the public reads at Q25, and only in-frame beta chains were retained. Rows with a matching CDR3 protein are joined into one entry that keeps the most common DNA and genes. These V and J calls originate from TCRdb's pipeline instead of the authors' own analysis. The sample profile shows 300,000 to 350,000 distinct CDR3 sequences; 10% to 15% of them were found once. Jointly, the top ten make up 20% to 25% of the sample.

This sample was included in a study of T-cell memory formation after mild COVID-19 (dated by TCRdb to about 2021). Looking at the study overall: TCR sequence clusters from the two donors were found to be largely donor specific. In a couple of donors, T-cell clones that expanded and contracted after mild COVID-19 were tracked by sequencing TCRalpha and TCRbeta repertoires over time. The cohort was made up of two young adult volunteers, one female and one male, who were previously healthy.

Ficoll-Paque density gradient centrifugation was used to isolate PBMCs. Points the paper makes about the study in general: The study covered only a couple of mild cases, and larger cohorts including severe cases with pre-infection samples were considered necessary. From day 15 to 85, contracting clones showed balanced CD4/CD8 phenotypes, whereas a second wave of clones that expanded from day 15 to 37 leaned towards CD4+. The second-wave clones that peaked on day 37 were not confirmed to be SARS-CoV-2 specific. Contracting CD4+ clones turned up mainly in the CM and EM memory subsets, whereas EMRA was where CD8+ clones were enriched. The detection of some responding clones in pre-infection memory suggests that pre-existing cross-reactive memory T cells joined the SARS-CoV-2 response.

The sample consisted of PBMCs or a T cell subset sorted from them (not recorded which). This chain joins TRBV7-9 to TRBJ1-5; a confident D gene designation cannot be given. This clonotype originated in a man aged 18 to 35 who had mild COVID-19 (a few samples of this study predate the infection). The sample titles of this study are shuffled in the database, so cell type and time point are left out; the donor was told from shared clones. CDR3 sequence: CASSPGSPQPQHF. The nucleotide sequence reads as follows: TGTGCCAGCAGCCCTGGGTCTCCCCAGCCCCAGCATTTT.